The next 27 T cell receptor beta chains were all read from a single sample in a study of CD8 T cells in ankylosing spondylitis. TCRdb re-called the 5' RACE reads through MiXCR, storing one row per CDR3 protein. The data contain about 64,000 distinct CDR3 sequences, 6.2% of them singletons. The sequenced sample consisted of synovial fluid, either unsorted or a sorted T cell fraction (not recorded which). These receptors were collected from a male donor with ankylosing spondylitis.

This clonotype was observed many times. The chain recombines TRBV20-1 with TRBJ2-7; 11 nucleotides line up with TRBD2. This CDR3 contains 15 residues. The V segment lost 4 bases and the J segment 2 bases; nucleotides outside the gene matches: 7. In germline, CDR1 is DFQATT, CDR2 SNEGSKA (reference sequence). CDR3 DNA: TGCAGTGCTATCAGGACTAGCGGGCTCCCCTACGAGCAGTACTTC. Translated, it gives CSAIRTSGLPYEQYF.

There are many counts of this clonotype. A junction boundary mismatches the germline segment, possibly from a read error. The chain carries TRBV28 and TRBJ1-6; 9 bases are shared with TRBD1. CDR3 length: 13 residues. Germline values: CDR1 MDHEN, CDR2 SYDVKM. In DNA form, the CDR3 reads TGTGCCAGCAGTTTAGCTTATCGGACAGGGGATAACTTT. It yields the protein CASSLAYRTGDNF. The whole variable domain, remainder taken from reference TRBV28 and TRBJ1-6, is DVKVTQSSRYLVKRTGEKVFLECVQDMDHENMFWYRQDPGLGLRLIYFSYDVKMKEKGDIPEGYSVSREKKERFSLILESASTNQTSMYLCASSLAYRTGDNFGNGTRLTVT.

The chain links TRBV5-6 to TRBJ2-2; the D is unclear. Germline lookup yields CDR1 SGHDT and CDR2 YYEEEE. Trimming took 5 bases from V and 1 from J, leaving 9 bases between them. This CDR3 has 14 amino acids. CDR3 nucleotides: TGTGCCAGCAGATTCACACTGAACACCGGGGAGCTGTTTTTT. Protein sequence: CASRFTLNTGELFF.

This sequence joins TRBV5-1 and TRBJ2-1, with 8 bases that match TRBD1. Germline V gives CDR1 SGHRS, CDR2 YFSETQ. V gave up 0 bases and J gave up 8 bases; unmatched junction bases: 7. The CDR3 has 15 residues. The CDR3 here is CASSLGDRLRHEQFF. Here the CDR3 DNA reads TGCGCCAGCAGCTTGGGGGACAGGTTAAGGCATGAGCAGTTCTTC. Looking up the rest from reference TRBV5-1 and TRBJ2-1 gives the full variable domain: KAGVTQTPRYLIKTRGQQVTLSCSPISGHRSVSWYQQTPGQGLQFLFEYFSETQRNKGNFPGRFSGRQFSNSRSEMNVSTLELGDSALYLCASSLGDRLRHEQFFGPGTRLTVL.

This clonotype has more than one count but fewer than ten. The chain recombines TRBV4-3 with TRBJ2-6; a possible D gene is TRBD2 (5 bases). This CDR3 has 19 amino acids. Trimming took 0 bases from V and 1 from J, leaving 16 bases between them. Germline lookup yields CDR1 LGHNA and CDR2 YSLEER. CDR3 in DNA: TGCGCCAGCAGCCAAGATACTATAGGATGGGAGTCTGGGGCCAACGTCCTGACTTTC. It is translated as CASSQDTIGWESGANVLTF.

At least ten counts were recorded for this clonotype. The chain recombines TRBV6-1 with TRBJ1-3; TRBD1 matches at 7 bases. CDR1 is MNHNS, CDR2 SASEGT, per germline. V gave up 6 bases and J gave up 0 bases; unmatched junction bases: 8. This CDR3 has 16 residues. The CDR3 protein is CASRTGTALSGNTIYF. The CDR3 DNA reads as TGTGCCAGCAGAACCGGGACAGCCCTCTCTGGAAACACCATATATTTT.

CDR3 region: CASSRGNYGYTF. Here the CDR3 DNA reads TGTGCCAGCAGCCGGGGGAACTATGGCTACACCTTC. The chain couples TRBV3-1 to TRBJ1-2; D is possibly TRBD1 (5 bases). Germline CDR1 is LGHDT and CDR2 is YNNKEL (reference sequence). The length of the CDR3 is 12 residues. V lost 4 bases and J lost 2, with 5 bases in between.

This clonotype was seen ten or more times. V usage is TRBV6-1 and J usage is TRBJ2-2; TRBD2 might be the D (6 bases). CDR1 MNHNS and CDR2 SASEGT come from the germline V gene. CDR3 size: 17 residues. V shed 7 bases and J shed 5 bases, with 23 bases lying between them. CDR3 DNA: TGTGCCAGCACCTTTTGGGCGGGACTTCGGATGACCGGGGAGCTGTTTTTT. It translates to CASTFWAGLRMTGELFF.

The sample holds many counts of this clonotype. CDR3 sequence reads: CASTPARLAATGELFF. Written as DNA, the CDR3 is TGTGCCAGCACCCCCGCGCGACTAGCGGCCACCGGGGAGCTGTTTTTT. The rearrangement links TRBV28 to TRBJ2-2, with 9 bases identical to TRBD2. V was clipped by 7 bases and J by 4 bases; unmatched bases: 10. The CDR3 sequence is 16 residues long. Germline CDR1 reads MDHEN; CDR2 reads SYDVKM.

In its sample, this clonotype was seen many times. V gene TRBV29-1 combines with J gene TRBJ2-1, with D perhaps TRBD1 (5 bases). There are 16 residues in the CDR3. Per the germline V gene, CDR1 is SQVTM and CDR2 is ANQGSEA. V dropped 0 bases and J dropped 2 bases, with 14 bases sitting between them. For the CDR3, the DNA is TGCAGCGTTGAAGATCACAGGAACGATCCCTACAATGAGCAGTTCTTC. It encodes CSVEDHRNDPYNEQFF.

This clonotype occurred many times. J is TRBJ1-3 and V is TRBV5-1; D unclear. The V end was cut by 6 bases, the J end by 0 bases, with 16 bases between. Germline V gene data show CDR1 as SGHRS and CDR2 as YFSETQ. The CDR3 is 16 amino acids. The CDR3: CASTLDGLSSGNTIYF. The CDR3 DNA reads TGCGCCAGCACCCTGGATGGCCTGAGCTCTGGAAACACCATATATTTT.

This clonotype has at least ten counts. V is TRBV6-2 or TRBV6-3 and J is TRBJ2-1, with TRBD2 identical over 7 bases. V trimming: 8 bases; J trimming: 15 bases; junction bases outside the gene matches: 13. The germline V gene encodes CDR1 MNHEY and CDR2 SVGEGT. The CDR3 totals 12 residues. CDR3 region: CASGRVSGKRFF. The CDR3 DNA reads TGTGCCAGCGGTCGGGTCAGCGGGAAAAGGTTCTTC.

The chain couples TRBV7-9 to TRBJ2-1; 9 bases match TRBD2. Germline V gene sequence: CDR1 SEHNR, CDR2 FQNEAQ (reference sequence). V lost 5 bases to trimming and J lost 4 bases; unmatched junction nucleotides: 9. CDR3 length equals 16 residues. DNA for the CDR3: TGTGCCAGCAGCCGCTCGCCAGCGGGAGGATACAATGAGCAGTTCTTC. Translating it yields CASSRSPAGGYNEQFF.

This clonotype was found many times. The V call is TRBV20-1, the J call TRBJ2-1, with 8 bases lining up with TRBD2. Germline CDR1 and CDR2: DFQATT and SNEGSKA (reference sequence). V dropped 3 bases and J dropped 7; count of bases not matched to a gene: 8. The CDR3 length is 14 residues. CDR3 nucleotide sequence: TGCAGTGCTAGTCCTCCGGGACTAGTAAATGAGCAGTTCTTC. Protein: CSASPPGLVNEQFF.

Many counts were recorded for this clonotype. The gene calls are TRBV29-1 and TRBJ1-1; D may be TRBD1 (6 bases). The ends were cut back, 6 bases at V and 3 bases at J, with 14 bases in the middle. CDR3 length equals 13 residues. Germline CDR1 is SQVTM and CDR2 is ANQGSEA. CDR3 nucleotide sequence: TGCAGCGTACGCGGACAGCCCGACACTGAAGCTTTCTTT. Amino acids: CSVRGQPDTEAFF.

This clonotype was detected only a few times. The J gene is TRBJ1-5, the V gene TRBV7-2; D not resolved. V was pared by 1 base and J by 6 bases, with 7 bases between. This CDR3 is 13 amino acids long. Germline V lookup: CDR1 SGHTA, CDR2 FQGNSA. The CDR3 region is CASSLGYFQPQHF. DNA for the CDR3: TGTGCCAGCAGCTTAGGGTATTTTCAGCCCCAGCATTTT.

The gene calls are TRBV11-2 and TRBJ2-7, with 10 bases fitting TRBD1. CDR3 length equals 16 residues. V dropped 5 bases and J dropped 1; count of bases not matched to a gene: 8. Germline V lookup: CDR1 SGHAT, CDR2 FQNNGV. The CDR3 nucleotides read TGTGCCAGCAGCCTGTGGGGGGACAGGGGATCCTACGAGCAGTACTTC. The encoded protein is CASSLWGDRGSYEQYF.

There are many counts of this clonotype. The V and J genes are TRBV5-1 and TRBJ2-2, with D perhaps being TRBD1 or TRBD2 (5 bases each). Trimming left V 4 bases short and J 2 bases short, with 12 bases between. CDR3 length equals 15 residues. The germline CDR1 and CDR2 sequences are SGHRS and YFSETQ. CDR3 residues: CASSPGPQNTGELFF. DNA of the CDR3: TGCGCCAGCAGCCCGGGACCGCAAAACACCGGGGAGCTGTTTTTT.

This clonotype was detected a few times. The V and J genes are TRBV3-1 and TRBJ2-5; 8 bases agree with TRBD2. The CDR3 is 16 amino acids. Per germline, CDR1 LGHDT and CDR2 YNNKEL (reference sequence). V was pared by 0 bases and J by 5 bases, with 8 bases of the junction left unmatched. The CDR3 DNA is TGTGCCAGCAGCCAAGATAGGTTAGCGGGGCGGGAGACCCAGTACTTC. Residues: CASSQDRLAGRETQYF.

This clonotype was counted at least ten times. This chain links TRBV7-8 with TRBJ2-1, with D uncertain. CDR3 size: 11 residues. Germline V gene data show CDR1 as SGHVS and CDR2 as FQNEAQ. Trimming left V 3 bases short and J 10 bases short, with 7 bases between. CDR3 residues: CASSLSPEQFF. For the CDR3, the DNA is TGTGCCAGCAGCTTGAGTCCCGAGCAGTTCTTC.

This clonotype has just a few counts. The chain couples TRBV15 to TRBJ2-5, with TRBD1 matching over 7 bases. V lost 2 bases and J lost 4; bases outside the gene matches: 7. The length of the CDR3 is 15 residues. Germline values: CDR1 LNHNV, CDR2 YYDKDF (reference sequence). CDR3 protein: CATSRRTRQGETQYF. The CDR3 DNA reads TGTGCCACCAGCAGAAGAACTCGACAGGGAGAGACCCAGTACTTC.

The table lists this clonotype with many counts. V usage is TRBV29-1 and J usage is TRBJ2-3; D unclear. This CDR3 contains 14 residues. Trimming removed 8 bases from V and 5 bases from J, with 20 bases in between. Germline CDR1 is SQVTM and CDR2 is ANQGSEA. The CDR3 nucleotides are TGCAGCATACGGAACACGTTTGAAAGAGATACGCAGTATTTT. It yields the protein CSIRNTFERDTQYF.

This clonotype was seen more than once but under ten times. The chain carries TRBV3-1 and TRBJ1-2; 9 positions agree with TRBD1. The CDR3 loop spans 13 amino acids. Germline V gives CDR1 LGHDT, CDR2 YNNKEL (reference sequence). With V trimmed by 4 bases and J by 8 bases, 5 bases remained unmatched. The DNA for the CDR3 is TGTGCCAGCAGCCTGCCAACAGGGGGCGGCTACACCTTC. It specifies CASSLPTGGGYTF.

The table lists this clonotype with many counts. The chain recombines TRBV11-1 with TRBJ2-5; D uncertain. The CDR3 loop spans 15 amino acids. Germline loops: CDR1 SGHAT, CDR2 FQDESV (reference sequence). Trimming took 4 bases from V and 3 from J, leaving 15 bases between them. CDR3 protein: CASSSTGSNKETQYF. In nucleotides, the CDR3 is TGTGCCAGCAGCTCAACGGGTTCTAACAAAGAGACCCAGTACTTC.

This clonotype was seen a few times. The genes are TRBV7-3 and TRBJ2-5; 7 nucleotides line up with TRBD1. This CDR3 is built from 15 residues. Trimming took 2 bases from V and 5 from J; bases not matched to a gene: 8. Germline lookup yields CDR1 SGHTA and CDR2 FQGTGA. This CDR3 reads CASSLAPDRAETQYF. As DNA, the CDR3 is TGTGCCAGCAGCTTAGCCCCCGACAGGGCGGAGACCCAGTACTTC.

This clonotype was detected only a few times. The CDR3 region has the DNA TGTGCCAGCAGTCGACAGGGTTTTAACTACGAGCAGTACTTC. Translating gives CASSRQGFNYEQYF. This chain uses TRBV27 with TRBJ2-7; 7 nucleotides line up with TRBD1. The V gene end was trimmed by 5 bases and the J gene end by 3 bases; junction bases not matched to a gene: 7. The CDR3 is made up of 14 amino acids. The germline V gene encodes CDR1 MNHEY and CDR2 SMNVEV (reference sequence).

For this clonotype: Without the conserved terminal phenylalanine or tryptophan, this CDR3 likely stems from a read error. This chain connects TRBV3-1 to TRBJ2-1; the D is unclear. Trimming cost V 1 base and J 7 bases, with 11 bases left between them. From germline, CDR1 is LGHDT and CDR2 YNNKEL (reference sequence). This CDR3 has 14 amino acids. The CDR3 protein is CASSQGVEFNEQFV. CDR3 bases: TGTGCCAGCAGCCAAGGGGTGGAATTTAATGAGCAGTTCGTC.